Included here is one TCR beta chain sequence, with context. The antigen is unknown. This record comes from a study of cytomegalovirus exposure and HLA in healthy donors. General study points: For cytomegalovirus status, the classifier reportedly gave diagnoses with high specificity and sensitivity. A list of approximately 160 TCR beta chains associated with cytomegalovirus was given.

Trimming took 6 bases from V and 7 from J; bases not matched to a gene: 7. The CDR3 runs to 14 residues. CDR1 MNHNY and CDR2 SVGAGI come from the germline V gene (reference sequence). The PCR ran on 60 Vbeta and 13 Jbeta primers. Libraries were prepared by immunoSEQ multiplex PCR; TCRdb keeps only in-frame clonotypes and omits some of them. This table has 200,000 or so clones, roughly 84% appearing once. The specimen sequenced was PBMCs. The TCR originated in a boy between 5 and 17 years old in good health and CMV-seronegative. This chain joins TRBV6-6 and TRBJ2-1; 9 bases map to TRBD2. The CDR3 DNA follows: TGTGCCAGCAGAACGGGACTAGCTCTAAATGAGCAGTTCTTC. As protein: CASRTGLALNEQFF.